This record concerns one T cell receptor (beta chain) sequence. These data come from a study of blood T cell repertoires in COVID-19. Study-level background: The samples span acute and convalescent COVID-19 from the United States, Italy and Spain.

Assay used: immunoSEQ multiplex PCR; TCRdb lists only in-frame clones, some missing. The sample has tens of thousands of clones; about nine tenths are singletons. The TCR was taken from a man in his 70s with active or convalescent COVID-19. The sample was peripheral blood.

The CDR3 region has the DNA TGTGCCAGTAGTATAAGCGGGGGGCCTGGCTACGAGCAGTACTTC. It encodes CASSISGGPGYEQYF. This rearrangement joins TRBV19 to TRBJ2-7, with 9 bases fitting TRBD2. This CDR3 is built from 15 residues. Per germline, CDR1 LNHDA and CDR2 SQIVND (reference sequence). V was clipped by 2 bases and J by 3 bases; unmatched bases: 5.